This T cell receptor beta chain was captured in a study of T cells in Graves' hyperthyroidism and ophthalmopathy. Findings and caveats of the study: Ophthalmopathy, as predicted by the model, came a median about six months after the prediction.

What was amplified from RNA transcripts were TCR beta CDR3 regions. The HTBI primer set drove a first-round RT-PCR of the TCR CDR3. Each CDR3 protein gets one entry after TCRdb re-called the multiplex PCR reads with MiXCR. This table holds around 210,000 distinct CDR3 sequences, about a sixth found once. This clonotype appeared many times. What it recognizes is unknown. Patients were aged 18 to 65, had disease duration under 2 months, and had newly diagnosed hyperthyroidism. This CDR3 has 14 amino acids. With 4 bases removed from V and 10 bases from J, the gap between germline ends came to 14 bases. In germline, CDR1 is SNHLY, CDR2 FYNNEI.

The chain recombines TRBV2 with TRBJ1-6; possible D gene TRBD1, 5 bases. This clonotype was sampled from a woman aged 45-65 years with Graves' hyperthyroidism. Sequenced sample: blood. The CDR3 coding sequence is TGTGCCAGCAGTGTTCAGGGACGGGAATCACCCCTCCACTTT. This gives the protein CASSVQGRESPLHF.